A single T cell receptor beta chain is shown here with its context. This CDR3 spans 14 amino acids. The V and J ends lost 0 bases and 7 bases respectively, with 11 bases between them. Germline V gives CDR1 SGHRS, CDR2 YFSETQ. This sample was included in a study of control samples from healthy donors and cancer patients. Profiling relied on immunoSEQ multiplex PCR, and the TCRdb table lists in-frame clones only, not all of them. The sample consists of roughly 24,000 clones, 83% of them appearing once. What was sequenced was PBMCs. The V and J genes are TRBV5-1 and TRBJ1-5, with a weak D call TRBD1 (5 bases). The clonotype originates from a man in his 60s with head and neck cancer. The CDR3 DNA is TGCGCCAGCAGCTTGGACGGGACGAGGCAGCCCCAGCATTTT. Translation: CASSLDGTRQPQHF. The full variable domain, its missing parts supplied by reference TRBV5-1 and TRBJ1-5, is KAGVTQTPRYLIKTRGQQVTLSCSPISGHRSVSWYQQTPGQGLQFLFEYFSETQRNKGNFPGRFSGRQFSNSRSEMNVSTLELGDSALYLCASSLDGTRQPQHFGDGTRLSIL.